A single sample gave rise to the 17 T cell receptor beta chains below, sequenced in a study of spatial heterogeneity in lung cancer. TCRdb fed the 5' RACE reads into MiXCR, producing one record per CDR3 protein. The table includes about 27,000 distinct CDR3 sequences, about 5.2% detected once. Regarding time point: blood at routine non-recurrence follow-up after resection. The sample here was PBMCs, taken at follow-up. The receptor source for this set is a female donor with early-stage non-small cell lung cancer.

This clonotype was counted many times. The chain recombines TRBV6-2 or TRBV6-3 with TRBJ2-4; 12 bases fit TRBD2. This CDR3 comprises 18 residues. Germline V gene data show CDR1 as MNHEY and CDR2 as SVGEGT. V lost 2 bases, J lost 0 bases, and 5 bases stayed unmatched. CDR3 sequence: CASSYETSGREAKNIQYF. The DNA for the CDR3 is TGTGCCAGCAGTTACGAGACTAGCGGGAGAGAAGCCAAAAACATTCAGTACTTC.

This clonotype occurred many times. The chain is built from TRBV3-1 and TRBJ1-1; D unresolved. Germline-derived CDR1 and CDR2 are LGHDT and YNNKEL (reference sequence). The length of the CDR3 is 15 residues. V gave up 0 bases and J gave up 4 bases, with 12 bases separating them. CDR3 nucleotides: TGTGCCAGCAGCCAAGAACGGGTTTCGGGCACTGAAGCTTTCTTT. This translates into CASSQERVSGTEAFF.

This clonotype was observed at least ten times. The chain carries TRBV29-1 and TRBJ1-5; TRBD1 matches 8 bases. Germline V gene lookup returns CDR1 SQVTM and CDR2 ANQGSEA. This CDR3 comprises 14 residues. The J segment lost 2 bases and the V segment lost 6 bases, leaving 6 bases of the junction unmatched. CDR3 amino acids: CSVATGGGNQPQHF. DNA of the CDR3: TGCAGCGTCGCTACAGGGGGGGGCAATCAGCCCCAGCATTTT.

There are many counts of this clonotype. The J gene is TRBJ2-7, the V gene TRBV5-6; TRBD2 agrees at 13 bases. The CDR3 loop spans 18 amino acids. Trimming cost V 0 bases and J 4 bases; bases outside gene matches: 10. Germline CDR1 is SGHDT and CDR2 is YYEEEE. The CDR3 sequence: CASSLAPGTSGIVYEQYF. CDR3 DNA: TGTGCCAGCAGCTTGGCTCCCGGGACTAGCGGGATAGTTTACGAGCAGTACTTC.

This clonotype was observed at least ten times. The CDR3: CASSLGQGYRQPQHF. DNA of the CDR3: TGTGCCAGCAGTTTGGGACAGGGGTATCGTCAGCCCCAGCATTTT. The chain carries TRBV28 and TRBJ1-5; 10 nucleotides agree with TRBD1. The CDR3 consists of 15 residues. Germline V CDR1 and CDR2: MDHEN, SYDVKM. J was trimmed by 6 bases and V by 3 bases; bases with no gene match: 5.

This clonotype was detected only a few times. This chain links TRBV5-1 with TRBJ2-2; D is ambiguous. This CDR3 contains 13 residues. The germline V and J ends were trimmed by 0 bases and 7 bases, with 7 bases remaining between them. From germline, CDR1 is SGHRS and CDR2 YFSETQ. CDR3 loop: CASSLASGGELFF. For the CDR3, the DNA is TGCGCCAGCAGCTTGGCATCTGGCGGGGAGCTGTTTTTT.

This clonotype was detected ten times or more. The V gene is TRBV2, the J gene TRBJ2-2; 7 nucleotides align to TRBD1. Germline CDR1 is SNHLY and CDR2 is FYNNEI. The length of the CDR3 is 13 residues. J was trimmed by 7 bases and V by 7 bases; bases with no gene match: 6. The CDR3, as DNA: TGTGCCAGCAACCGACAGGGTAACGGGGAGCTGTTTTTT. The encoded protein is CASNRQGNGELFF.

Ten or more counts support this clonotype. The genes are TRBV5-4 and TRBJ1-2; D is possibly TRBD1 (6 bases). V was shortened by 4 bases and J by 0 bases, with 13 bases between the two germline ends. Per germline, CDR1 SGHNT and CDR2 YYREEE (reference sequence). This CDR3 region has 15 residues. CDR3 sequence: CASSTDRRPNYGYTF. CDR3 DNA sequence: TGTGCCAGCAGCACAGACAGGCGACCTAACTATGGCTACACCTTC.

This clonotype appeared many times. V usage is TRBV6-6 and J usage is TRBJ2-1, with D possibly matching TRBD1 (5 bases). The CDR3 is made up of 12 amino acids. With 8 bases removed from V and 8 bases from J, the gap between germline ends came to 13 bases. Per germline, CDR1 MNHNY and CDR2 SVGAGI (reference sequence). DNA of the CDR3: TGTGCCAGCCGCAGGGAATCCCATGAGCAGTTCTTC. It yields the protein CASRRESHEQFF.

This clonotype was seen repeatedly, ten times or more. The chain carries TRBV7-2 and TRBJ1-1; weak D call: TRBD1 (6 bases). The CDR3 is 14 amino acids. Trimming left V 6 bases short and J 4 bases short, with 15 bases between. Germline V CDR1 and CDR2: SGHTA, FQGNSA. In DNA form, the CDR3 reads TGTGCCAGCAGGCCACAGGGATCCCCCACTGAAGCTTTCTTT. Translating gives CASRPQGSPTEAFF.

This clonotype has a count of ten or more. This chain uses TRBV4-2 with TRBJ2-3; 9 positions match TRBD2. Per germline, CDR1 LGHNA and CDR2 YNFKEQ. Trimming took 5 bases from V and 7 from J; bases not matched to a gene: 7. This CDR3 contains 14 residues. CDR3 bases: TGTGCCAGCAGCGCGCCTAGCGGGGCAAATACGCAGTATTTT. Its translation is CASSAPSGANTQYF.

This clonotype was seen at least ten times. This chain joins TRBV6-6 and TRBJ1-1; a possible D gene is TRBD1 (5 bases). The CDR3 runs 13 residues. Between the trimmed V and J ends, which lost 7 bases and 1 base, there was a span of 10 bases. The germline V gene has CDR1 MNHNY and CDR2 SVGAGI (reference sequence). The CDR3 DNA follows: TGTGCCAGCACGGAGGGGCCGAACACTGAAGCTTTCTTT. Protein sequence: CASTEGPNTEAFF.

This clonotype appeared many times. The rearrangement joins TRBV6-5 to TRBJ2-7, with 9 bases aligning to TRBD2. The length of the CDR3 is 15 residues. The ends lost 0 bases at V and 3 bases at J; junction bases unmatched: 3. Germline CDR1 and CDR2: MNHEY and SVGAGI. The CDR3 coding sequence is TGTGCCAGCAGTTACTCCTCTAGCGGGATCTACGAGCAGTACTTC. This encodes CASSYSSSGIYEQYF.

The V and J genes are TRBV12-3 or TRBV12-4 and TRBJ1-1; D remains ambiguous. V was pared by 6 bases and J by 0 bases, with 11 bases between. CDR3 length: 14 amino acids. The CDR3 DNA reads TGTGCCAGCAGCCAACAGACTTTGAACACTGAAGCTTTCTTT. Translating it yields CASSQQTLNTEAFF.

This clonotype was recorded many times. This chain joins TRBV7-9 and TRBJ2-3; 7 nucleotides agree with TRBD2. V lost 5 bases and J lost 0; bases outside the gene matches: 2. Germline loops: CDR1 SEHNR, CDR2 FQNEAQ (reference sequence). This CDR3 is built from 14 residues. CDR3 residues: CASSQGLSTDTQYF. DNA for the CDR3: TGTGCCAGCAGCCAGGGACTAAGCACAGATACGCAGTATTTT.

At least ten counts were recorded for this clonotype. J is TRBJ2-3 and V is TRBV3-1; D is ambiguous. CDR1 LGHDT and CDR2 YNNKEL come from the germline V gene (reference sequence). Trimming left V 4 bases short and J 2 bases short, with 7 bases between. The CDR3 length is 13 residues. Written as DNA, the CDR3 is TGTGCCAGCAGCCCCCTGACCACAGATACGCAGTATTTT. It is translated as CASSPLTTDTQYF.

V is TRBV4-2 and J is TRBJ2-3; D is uncertain. CDR1 and CDR2 (germline): LGHNA, YNFKEQ. The CDR3 loop spans 13 amino acids. The V gene lost 0 bases and the J gene lost 1 base, with 2 bases spanning the gap. CDR3 region: CASSQDRTDTQYF. CDR3 bases: TGTGCCAGCAGCCAAGATCGCACAGATACGCAGTATTTT.